Listed below are T cell receptor beta chains from one sample, sequenced in a study of immune heterogeneity within non-small cell lung tumors. Each CDR3 protein is one row after TCRdb ran MiXCR on the multiplex PCR reads. Of 8,500 to 11,000 distinct CDR3 sequences listed, under 20% are singletons. Input material: lung tumor tissue. These receptors all come from a man in his forties with non-small cell lung cancer. Each CDR3 is given with its conserved first and last residue. The D gene is left open where the match is weak. Part of the rows lack a size; the others show once, few, many or a class for expanded clones.

DNA: TGTGCCAGCAGCTTAGGGGCCAGGGGGGCAACTAATGAAAAACCGTTTTTT; CDR3: CASSLGARGATNEKPFF; size: NA; J: TRBJ1-4; V: TRBV7-2; D: TRBD1
DNA: TGTGCCAGCAGTCCCCCGGGACAGACCAAAAACATTCAGTACTTC; CDR3: CASSPPGQTKNIQYF; size: many; J: TRBJ2-4; V: TRBV2; D: TRBD1
DNA: TGTGCCAGCAGCCAACCAGACAGGGGATGGGTCGAGCAGTACTTC; CDR3: CASSQPDRGWVEQYF; size: many; J: TRBJ2-7; V: TRBV4-2; D: TRBD1
DNA: TGTGCCAGCTCACCCGGGACGGTCTCTGGAAACACCATATATTTT; CDR3: CASSPGTVSGNTIYF; size: medium-sized; J: TRBJ1-3; V: TRBV18; D: NA
DNA: TGTGCCACCAGTGATGTCCGGGACAGGGGGAATGAGCAGTTCTTC; CDR3: CATSDVRDRGNEQFF; size: many; J: TRBJ2-1; V: TRBV24-1; D: TRBD1
DNA: TGTGCCAGCAGCCCAAGTTCGGGACTTATGAACACTGAAGCTTTCTTT; CDR3: CASSPSSGLMNTEAFF; size: medium-sized; J: TRBJ1-1; V: TRBV9; D: NA
DNA: TGTGCCAGCAGCCAAGATCGGGTAGATGGAGCCAACGTCCTGACTTTC; CDR3: CASSQDRVDGANVLTF; size: many; J: TRBJ2-6; V: TRBV4-2; D: NA
DNA: TGTGCCAGCAGGATGACAGGGAGTTTTACTGAAGCTTTCTTT; CDR3: CASRMTGSFTEAFF; size: medium-sized; J: TRBJ1-1; V: TRBV2; D: TRBD1
DNA: TGTGCCAGCAGTTTACGGACAGGGAGCTCCTACAATGAGCAGTTCTTC; CDR3: CASSLRTGSSYNEQFF; size: many; J: TRBJ2-1; V: TRBV27; D: TRBD1
DNA: TGCGCCAGCAGCTTCGACGGACAGGGCCTAGCTTTCTTT; CDR3: CASSFDGQGLAFF; size: medium-sized; J: TRBJ1-1; V: TRBV5-1; D: TRBD1
DNA: TGTGCCAGCAGCCCCACCGGGACTAGCGGGGGAGAGACCCAGTACTTC; CDR3: CASSPTGTSGGETQYF; size: many; J: TRBJ2-5; V: TRBV4-2; D: TRBD2
DNA: TGTGCCAGCAGCCCCCGGTCAGGGGACGGCGACACTGAAGCTTTCTTT; CDR3: CASSPRSGDGDTEAFF; size: many; J: TRBJ1-1; V: TRBV16; D: NA
DNA: TGTGCCAGCAGTTTTGACTACCAAGAGACCCAGTACTTC; CDR3: CASSFDYQETQYF; size: many; J: TRBJ2-5; V: TRBV5-6; D: NA
DNA: TGTGCCAGCAGCTCTAGTCGAAATACGCAGTATTTT; CDR3: CASSSSRNTQYF; size: many; J: TRBJ2-3; V: TRBV11-2; D: NA
DNA: TGTGCCAGCAGCTTGATGGGCGGTGAGACCCAGTACTTC; CDR3: CASSLMGGETQYF; size: NA; J: TRBJ2-5; V: TRBV5-6; D: NA
DNA: TGTGCCAGCAGCCAAGATTCTGGGTCCCAGTACTTC; CDR3: CASSQDSGSQYF; size: few; J: TRBJ2-5; V: TRBV3-1; D: NA
DNA: TGCAGTGCTAGGCAATCGGGACACTATGGCTACACCTTC; CDR3: CSARQSGHYGYTF; size: few; J: TRBJ1-2; V: TRBV20-1; D: NA
DNA: TGTGCCAGCAGCTTAGGGGCAGCCACCTACGAGCAGTACTTC; CDR3: CASSLGAATYEQYF; size: medium-sized; J: TRBJ2-7; V: TRBV7-8; D: NA
DNA: TGTGCCAGTAGTGTAGGCTTCAGGCAGCCCCAGCATTTT; CDR3: CASSVGFRQPQHF; size: medium-sized; J: TRBJ1-5; V: TRBV19; D: NA
DNA: TGTGCCAGCAAAACGACAGGGGGGGACACTGAAGCTTTCTTT; CDR3: CASKTTGGDTEAFF; size: medium-sized; J: TRBJ1-1; V: TRBV6-4; D: TRBD1
DNA: TGTGCCAGCAGTGCAACAGGGATCCCTGAAGCTTTCTTT; CDR3: CASSATGIPEAFF; size: medium-sized; J: TRBJ1-1; V: TRBV2; D: NA
DNA: TGTGCCAGCATTCTGGTTCTTTCCACAGATACGCAGTATTTT; CDR3: CASILVLSTDTQYF; size: many; J: TRBJ2-3; V: TRBV2; D: NA
DNA: TGTGCCAGTAGTTCAGGACAGCCCGATTCACCCCTCCACTTT; CDR3: CASSSGQPDSPLHF; size: once; J: TRBJ1-6; V: TRBV27; D: NA
DNA: TGTGCCAGCAGCCAACAAGGCAGGGCCAACTATGGCTACACCTTC; CDR3: CASSQQGRANYGYTF; size: many; J: TRBJ1-2; V: TRBV14; D: NA
DNA: TGTGCCAGCAGCCCAGGGGGACCGACGTACAATGAGCAGTTCTTC; CDR3: CASSPGGPTYNEQFF; size: many; J: TRBJ2-1; V: TRBV27; D: TRBD1
DNA: TGTGCCAGCATCTCCACTAGTGTTAAAAACATTCAGTACTTC; CDR3: CASISTSVKNIQYF; size: NA; J: TRBJ2-4; V: TRBV13; D: NA
DNA: TGTGCCAGCAGCTTGGGGCAGCCGAACGTCCTGACTTTC; CDR3: CASSLGQPNVLTF; size: few; J: TRBJ2-6; V: TRBV5-6; D: NA
DNA: TGCGCCAGCAGCTTGGGGGACAGGGGAATGAACACTGAAGCTTTCTTT; CDR3: CASSLGDRGMNTEAFF; size: medium-sized; J: TRBJ1-1; V: TRBV5-1; D: TRBD1
DNA: TGTGCCAGTAGTACGGACAGGGAGGGGGTAAACACTGAAGCTTTCTTT; CDR3: CASSTDREGVNTEAFF; size: many; J: TRBJ1-1; V: TRBV19; D: TRBD1
DNA: TGTGCCAGCAGCTCAGAACCGGGACTCCAGTACTTC; CDR3: CASSSEPGLQYF; size: many; J: TRBJ2-7; V: TRBV5-5; D: NA
DNA: TGTGCCAGCAGCTCAGGGGCTGGCGAGCAGTACTTC; CDR3: CASSSGAGEQYF; size: many; J: TRBJ2-7; V: TRBV3-1; D: NA
DNA: TGTGCCAGCAGTCCGAGCGGTGATAGCTCCTACGAGCAGTACTTC; CDR3: CASSPSGDSSYEQYF; size: many; J: TRBJ2-7; V: TRBV7-6; D: NA
DNA: TGTGCCACCAGCAGCATACTAGCGGGAAGGAGGGATGAGCAGTTCTTC; CDR3: CATSSILAGRRDEQFF; size: medium-sized; J: TRBJ2-1; V: TRBV15; D: TRBD2
DNA: TGTGCCATCAGTCCGGGACCGTCATACACAGATACGCAGTATTTT; CDR3: CAISPGPSYTDTQYF; size: many; J: TRBJ2-3; V: TRBV10-3; D: NA
DNA: TGTGCCAGCAGCTTAGGAGGTTTCGTCGGGAACACTGAAGCTTTCTTT; CDR3: CASSLGGFVGNTEAFF; size: many; J: TRBJ1-1; V: TRBV11-2; D: NA
DNA: TGTGTGGTGAAGCGGGAGGGGGCAGATACGCAGTATTTT; CDR3: CVVKREGADTQYF; size: NA; J: TRBJ2-3; V: TRBV24-1; D: TRBD2
DNA: TGTGCCAGCAGTGAATACGCTCCCGGACCTAGGACAGTTCAAGAGACCCAGTACTTC; CDR3: CASSEYAPGPRTVQETQYF; size: many; J: TRBJ2-5; V: TRBV6-1; D: NA
DNA: TGTGCCAGCAGCTTAGGGAACAGACCCTACGAGCAGTACTTC; CDR3: CASSLGNRPYEQYF; size: many; J: TRBJ2-7; V: TRBV7-9; D: NA
DNA: TGCGCCAGCAGACCAGGACCCACGACCGCGTACGAGCAGTACTTC; CDR3: CASRPGPTTAYEQYF; size: NA; J: TRBJ2-7; V: TRBV5-1; D: NA
DNA: TGTGCCAGCAGCTTTGGGGCAGATACGCAGTATTTT; CDR3: CASSFGADTQYF; size: once; J: TRBJ2-3; V: TRBV11-2; D: NA
DNA: TGTGCCAGCAGCCCCTATCGCGGGACTAGCGGGACCGGGGAGCTGTTTTTT; CDR3: CASSPYRGTSGTGELFF; size: medium-sized; J: TRBJ2-2; V: TRBV28; D: TRBD2
DNA: TGTGCCAGCAGCTTCGATAGCAATCAGCCCCAGCATTTT; CDR3: CASSFDSNQPQHF; size: medium-sized; J: TRBJ1-5; V: TRBV7-2; D: NA
DNA: TGCGCCAGCAGCTTGTTTATGTCCGCTCAAGAGACCCAGTACTTC; CDR3: CASSLFMSAQETQYF; size: many; J: TRBJ2-5; V: TRBV5-1; D: NA
DNA: TGTGCCAGCAGCCAAAAACCCGGGACTACGGGCTACGAGCAGTACTTC; CDR3: CASSQKPGTTGYEQYF; size: many; J: TRBJ2-7; V: TRBV3-1; D: TRBD2
DNA: TGTGCCAGCAGTTTGGAACGGCACCGCACAGATACGCAGTATTTT; CDR3: CASSLERHRTDTQYF; size: medium-sized; J: TRBJ2-3; V: TRBV27; D: NA
DNA: TGTGCCAGCAGTTCCTTTCTGTCGGGGCCAGTTGAGTACTTC; CDR3: CASSSFLSGPVEYF; size: many; J: TRBJ2-4; V: TRBV6-1; D: NA
DNA: TGTGCTAGCAGCCTACAGGTGAACACTCAGGCTTTCTTT; CDR3: CASSLQVNTQAFF; size: NA; J: TRBJ1-1; V: TRBV6-1; D: NA
DNA: TGCAGTGCTAGACTAGCGGGAGGCTCCTACGAGCAGTACTTC; CDR3: CSARLAGGSYEQYF; size: many; J: TRBJ2-7; V: TRBV20-1; D: TRBD2
DNA: TGCGCCAGCAGCCGAGGACTGTTCTCCTACGAGCAGTACTTC; CDR3: CASSRGLFSYEQYF; size: medium-sized; J: TRBJ2-7; V: TRBV5-1; D: NA
DNA: TGTGCCAGCAGCCTGGACAGTAACTATGGCTACACCTTC; CDR3: CASSLDSNYGYTF; size: NA; J: TRBJ1-2; V: TRBV7-3; D: NA